A single sample is the source of the 22 T cell receptor beta chains below, sequenced in a study of human T cells and chemical hapten exposure. The sample's time point: patch test 1, 2 weeks after DPC sensitization. Specified treatment: therapeutic diphenylcyclopropenone sensitization with weekly scalp DPC. TCRdb independently ran MiXCR on the RACE reads; one entry per CDR3 protein. Among about 120,000 distinct CDR3 sequences listed, around 13% were seen once. The specimen comprised whole blood, sampled in connection with sensitization to the hapten diphenylcyclopropenone (DPC). The receptors were sampled from a man aged 18 to 30 with alopecia areata. Some clones in this sample may be carry-over from other donors' samples.

The gene calls are TRBV18 and TRBJ2-3, with D maybe TRBD1 (5 bases). Per the germline V gene, CDR1 is KGHSH and CDR2 is LQKENI. Deletions cut 2 bases from V and 3 bases from J, with 9 bases between. The CDR3 consists of 14 residues. CDR3 amino acids: CASSPDQGTDTQYF. CDR3 sequence (DNA): TGTGCCAGCTCACCAGATCAGGGAACAGATACGCAGTATTTT.

This clonotype showed up just a few times. The V call is TRBV9, the J call TRBJ2-3; 11 bases match TRBD2. V dropped 3 bases and J dropped 0; count of bases not matched to a gene: 9. CDR1 SGDLS and CDR2 YYNGEE come from the germline V gene. The CDR3 has 18 amino acids. The CDR3: CASSASGGLPLSTDTQYF. The CDR3, as DNA: TGTGCCAGCAGCGCTAGCGGGGGGCTCCCCCTTAGCACAGATACGCAGTATTTT.

This clonotype has just a few counts. This sequence joins TRBV7-9 and TRBJ2-2; unclear D gene. V dropped 5 bases and J dropped 1 base, with 8 bases sitting between them. From germline, CDR1 is SEHNR and CDR2 FQNEAQ (reference sequence). The CDR3 sequence is 14 residues long. CDR3 in DNA: TGTGCCAGCAGCGGAGAGGAGAACACCGGGGAGCTGTTTTTT. Its protein product is CASSGEENTGELFF.

This clonotype was found a few times. J is TRBJ1-5 and V is TRBV20-1; D gene uncertain. This CDR3 comprises 18 residues. V was shortened by 0 bases and J by 0 bases, with 18 bases between the two germline ends. The germline gives CDR1 DFQATT, CDR2 SNEGSKA (reference sequence). The CDR3 loop is CSARESVPRTYSNQPQHF. The CDR3, as DNA: TGCAGTGCTAGAGAATCCGTCCCCCGGACTTATAGCAATCAGCCCCAGCATTTT.

This clonotype was recorded many times. The rearrangement links TRBV7-9 to TRBJ2-2; D not certain. Trimming left V 3 bases short and J 6 bases short, with 8 bases between. This CDR3 contains 13 residues. Germline CDR1 is SEHNR and CDR2 is FQNEAQ (reference sequence). The CDR3 loop reads CASSFISSGELFF. The CDR3 DNA reads as TGTGCCAGCAGCTTTATCTCGTCCGGGGAGCTGTTTTTT. Full variable domain (rest looked up from reference TRBV7-9 and TRBJ2-2): DTGVSQNPRHKITKRGQNVTFRCDPISEHNRLYWYRQTLGQGPEFLTYFQNEAQLEKSRLLSDRFSAERPKGSFSTLEIQRTEQGDSAMYLCASSFISSGELFFGEGSRLTVL.

This clonotype was counted a few times. The chain combines TRBV29-1 with TRBJ2-1; D uncertain. CDR3 length equals 12 residues. Trimming left V 3 bases short and J 8 bases short, with 11 bases between. Looked up from germline, CDR1 is SQVTM and CDR2 is ANQGSEA. The CDR3, as DNA: TGCAGCGTTGAGGTGGGTTTGGATGAGCAGTTCTTC. This gives the protein CSVEVGLDEQFF.

This clonotype was picked up many times. The rearrangement links TRBV2 to TRBJ1-3; 9 nucleotides line up with TRBD1. The CDR3 sequence is 18 residues long. The germline V gene has CDR1 SNHLY and CDR2 FYNNEI. Trimming took 0 bases from V and 1 from J; bases not matched to a gene: 7. The CDR3 spells CASSEALGQGKSGNTIYF. The DNA for the CDR3 is TGTGCCAGCAGTGAAGCTTTGGGACAGGGAAAATCTGGAAACACCATATATTTT.

This clonotype was found a few times. The chain carries TRBV7-9 and TRBJ1-4; 9 bases line up with TRBD1. The J segment lost 7 bases and the V segment lost 5 bases, leaving 8 bases of the junction unmatched. CDR1 is SEHNR, CDR2 FQNEAQ, per germline (reference sequence). CDR3 length: 15 amino acids. CDR3 residues: CASSQTGGLGEKLFF. The CDR3 bases are TGTGCCAGCAGCCAGACAGGGGGGCTGGGTGAAAAACTGTTTTTT.

V and J are TRBV20-1 and TRBJ2-5; TRBD1 matches 7 bases. This CDR3 comprises 15 residues. V dropped 6 bases and J dropped 3; count of bases not matched to a gene: 13. Germline V gene lookup returns CDR1 DFQATT and CDR2 SNEGSKA (reference sequence). CDR3 residues: CSARIAGGKEETQYF. The CDR3 DNA reads as TGCAGTGCCCGAATCGCAGGGGGAAAGGAAGAGACCCAGTACTTC.

This clonotype was detected only a few times. CDR3 sequence reads: CASSQGVGNSPLHF. CDR3 DNA sequence: TGTGCCAGCAGCCAGGGAGTAGGGAATTCACCCCTCCACTTT. This chain uses TRBV3-1 with TRBJ1-6, with D uncertain. The CDR3 covers 14 residues. Deletions cut 3 bases from V and 7 bases from J, with 10 bases between. Germline V lookup: CDR1 LGHDT, CDR2 YNNKEL (reference sequence). Together with reference TRBV3-1 and TRBJ1-6, the CDR3 gives the full variable domain: DTAVSQTPKYLVTQMGNDKSIKCEQNLGHDTMYWYKQDSKKFLKIMFSYNNKELIINETVPNRFSPKSPDKAHLNLHINSLELGDSAVYFCASSQGVGNSPLHFGNGTRLTVT.

This clonotype was counted between two and nine times. The genes are TRBV6-2 or TRBV6-3 and TRBJ1-1; D unclear. Germline CDR1 MNHEY, CDR2 SVGEGT. Trimming took off 6 bases at V and 7 bases at J, with 12 bases between the two ends. The CDR3 spans 12 residues. CDR3 bases: TGTGCCAGCAGCCACGGACTGGTTGAAGCTTTCTTT. It yields the protein CASSHGLVEAFF.

The V call is TRBV5-1, the J call TRBJ1-4; D might be TRBD1 (6 bases). Looked up from germline, CDR1 is SGHRS and CDR2 is YFSETQ. Trimming stripped 5 bases from V and 3 bases from J, with 14 bases between. The CDR3 has 15 residues. The CDR3 region is CASRPTGTPNEKLFF. In DNA form, the CDR3 reads TGCGCCAGCAGACCAACCGGGACACCTAATGAAAAACTGTTTTTT.

This clonotype was found a few times. The chain employs TRBV7-6 and TRBJ2-3; D gene unclear. Between the trimmed V and J ends, which lost 4 bases and 14 bases, there was a span of 16 bases. The length of the CDR3 is 12 residues. The germline V gene has CDR1 SGHVS and CDR2 FNYEAQ. The DNA for the CDR3 is TGTGCCAGCAGCTCTTACCGGCCTCTTCGGTATTTT. Its translation: CASSSYRPLRYF.

V and J are TRBV7-2 and TRBJ2-1, with TRBD2 as a possible D gene (6 bases). V was cut by 0 bases and J by 4 bases, with 10 bases left in between. The germline V gene encodes CDR1 SGHTA and CDR2 FQGNSA. The CDR3 length is 15 residues. The CDR3 loop is CASSLAAGPYNEQFF. CDR3 bases: TGTGCCAGCAGCTTAGCCGCGGGGCCATACAATGAGCAGTTCTTC.

V and J are TRBV5-4 and TRBJ2-5; either TRBD1 or TRBD2 may supply D (6 bases each). Germline V lookup: CDR1 SGHNT, CDR2 YYREEE (reference sequence). V was cut by 6 bases and J by 5 bases, with 17 bases left in between. CDR3 length: 14 amino acids. CDR3 loop: CASMTHRAGETQYF. The CDR3 DNA reads TGTGCCAGCATGACCCACAGGGCGGGGGAGACCCAGTACTTC.

V and J are TRBV20-1 and TRBJ2-5; tentative D call: TRBD1 (6 bases). The CDR3 is 13 amino acids. V gave up 4 bases and J gave up 4 bases, with 13 bases separating them. Germline lookup yields CDR1 DFQATT and CDR2 SNEGSKA (reference sequence). CDR3 in DNA: TGCAGTGCTAAGAGACCAGGGGTAGAGACCCAGTACTTC. Protein: CSAKRPGVETQYF.

Concerning this clonotype itself: A junction end diverges from the germline sequence, so it may reflect a read error. The chain is built from TRBV7-9 and TRBJ2-1; no firm D call. The CDR3 has 13 residues. From germline, CDR1 is SEHNR and CDR2 FQNEAQ (reference sequence). The CDR3 sequence: CASSLVINNGQFF. As DNA, the CDR3 is TGTGCCAGCAGCTTAGTGATCAACAATGGGCAGTTCTTC.

There are a few counts of this clonotype. The CDR3 DNA reads TGCAGCGTAACCTTTTGGGAAAACTACGAGCAGTACTTC. The encoded protein is CSVTFWENYEQYF. The chain combines TRBV29-1 with TRBJ2-7; the D is unclear. Per the germline V gene, CDR1 is SQVTM and CDR2 is ANQGSEA. The germline V and J ends were trimmed by 6 bases and 3 bases, with 15 bases remaining between them. The length of the CDR3 is 13 residues.

Ten or more counts support this clonotype. V gene TRBV3-1 combines with J gene TRBJ1-2; 9 bases fit TRBD1. Germline V CDR1 and CDR2: LGHDT, YNNKEL (reference sequence). Trimming cost V 2 bases and J 4 bases; bases outside gene matches: 8. The CDR3 length is 16 residues. In nucleotides, the CDR3 is TGTGCCAGCAGCCAAACTGGGACAGGGAGGGCCTATGGCTACACCTTC. This encodes CASSQTGTGRAYGYTF. Supplemented by reference TRBV3-1 and TRBJ1-2, the full variable domain reads DTAVSQTPKYLVTQMGNDKSIKCEQNLGHDTMYWYKQDSKKFLKIMFSYNNKELIINETVPNRFSPKSPDKAHLNLHINSLELGDSAVYFCASSQTGTGRAYGYTFGSGTRLTVV.

This clonotype was seen a handful of times. The rearrangement uses TRBV28 and TRBJ2-7; the D call may be TRBD1 or TRBD2 (6 bases each). The V and J ends lost 3 bases and 7 bases respectively, with 10 bases between them. This CDR3 is 12 amino acids long. Per the germline V gene, CDR1 is MDHEN and CDR2 is SYDVKM. The CDR3 nucleotides read TGTGCCAGCAGTTTTGGGGGGCGAGAGCAGTACTTC. The encoded protein is CASSFGGREQYF.

The V and J genes are TRBV10-3 and TRBJ2-7; D not resolved. CDR1 and CDR2 from the germline V gene are ENHRY and SYGVKD. V was trimmed by 0 bases and J by 7 bases, leaving 7 bases between them. The CDR3 contains 12 residues. In DNA, the CDR3 is TGTGCCATCAGTGAGTCGAAGGAGGAGCAGTACGTC. Its protein product is CAISESKEEQYV.

The genes are TRBV11-2 and TRBJ1-1, with 7 positions matching TRBD1. V shed 5 bases, J shed 5 bases, and the junction held 8 bases outside the gene matches. Germline assignment: CDR1 SGHAT and CDR2 FQNNGV. The CDR3 has 14 residues. The CDR3 nucleotides are TGTGCCAGCAGCCAATATGACAGGGAGACTGAAGCTTTCTTT. Its protein product is CASSQYDRETEAFF.